A selection of T cell receptor beta chains follows, all from one sample in a study of blood T cell repertoires in COVID-19. TCRdb's copy holds only in-frame clones and misses some; the assay was immunoSEQ multiplex PCR. The sample gives about 100,000 clones, around four fifths of which show up once; around an eighth is in the top ten. Sequencing was carried out using peripheral blood. The receptors come from a man aged 45-60 years with active or convalescent COVID-19. Both conserved end residues are part of each CDR3. Each record gives: J gene, D gene, clone size, V gene, CDR3 protein, CDR3 DNA. D genes are given only for firm matches. A clone size is listed for some rows: how often the clone was seen (once, few, many), or a class if it is expanded.

J: TRBJ2-7; D: .; size: .; V: TRBV6-6; CDR3: CASGGRLLGEQYF; DNA: TGTGCCAGCGGGGGCAGGCTGTTGGGCGAGCAGTACTTC
J: TRBJ2-1; D: .; size: .; V: TRBV15; CDR3: CATSRDPLRGNEQFF; DNA: TGTGCCACCAGCAGAGATCCGCTAAGGGGCAATGAGCAGTTCTTC
J: TRBJ2-5; D: .; size: .; V: TRBV24-1; CDR3: CATSATTQETQYF; DNA: TGTGCCACCAGTGCGACGACACAAGAGACCCAGTACTTC
J: TRBJ2-3; D: .; size: .; V: TRBV10-3; CDR3: CAIREGSGDTQYF; DNA: TGTGCCATCAGAGAGGGCTCCGGGGATACGCAGTATTTT
J: TRBJ1-1; D: .; size: few; V: TRBV7-9; CDR3: CASSLGQEDTEAFF; DNA: TGTGCCAGCAGCTTAGGCCAAGAGGACACTGAAGCTTTCTTT
J: TRBJ2-3; D: .; size: .; V: TRBV25-1; CDR3: CASSRSTDTQYF; DNA: TGTGCCAGCAGCAGAAGCACAGATACGCAGTATTTT
J: TRBJ1-2; D: TRBD1; size: .; V: TRBV7-8; CDR3: CASSLVVTGEYGYTF; DNA: TGTGCCAGCAGCTTAGTAGTGACAGGGGAGTATGGCTACACCTTC
J: TRBJ2-7; D: .; size: .; V: TRBV4-1; CDR3: CASSWDNGVREQYF; DNA: TGCGCCAGCAGTTGGGACAACGGAGTGAGGGAGCAGTACTTC
J: TRBJ1-4; D: .; size: .; V: TRBV6-2/TRBV6-3; CDR3: CASSGVATNEKLFF; DNA: TGTGCCAGCAGTGGTGTGGCTACTAATGAAAAACTGTTTTTT
J: TRBJ2-2; D: TRBD2; size: .; V: TRBV5-1; CDR3: CASSVGLANTGELFF; DNA: TGCGCCAGCAGCGTTGGACTAGCGAACACCGGGGAGCTGTTTTTT
J: TRBJ1-4; D: .; size: .; V: TRBV7-9; CDR3: CASSDRTQGEKLFF; DNA: TGTGCCAGCAGCGACCGGACCCAGGGGGAAAAACTGTTTTTT
J: TRBJ2-7; D: TRBD1; size: .; V: TRBV11-1; CDR3: CASSPGQPYEQYF; DNA: TGTGCCAGCAGCCCGGGACAGCCCTACGAGCAGTACTTC
J: TRBJ2-7; D: .; size: once; V: TRBV7-5; CDR3: CVRSPVFGQGAGEQYF; DNA: .